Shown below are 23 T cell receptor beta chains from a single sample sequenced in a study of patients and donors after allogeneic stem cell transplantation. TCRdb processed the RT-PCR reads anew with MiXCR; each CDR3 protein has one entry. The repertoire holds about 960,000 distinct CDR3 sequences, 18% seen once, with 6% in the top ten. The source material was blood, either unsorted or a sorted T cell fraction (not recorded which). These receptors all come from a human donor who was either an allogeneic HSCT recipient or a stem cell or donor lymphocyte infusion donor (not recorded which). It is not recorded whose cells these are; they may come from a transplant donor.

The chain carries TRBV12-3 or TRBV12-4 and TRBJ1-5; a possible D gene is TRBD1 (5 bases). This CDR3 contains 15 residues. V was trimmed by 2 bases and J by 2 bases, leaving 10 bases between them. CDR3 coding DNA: TGTGCCAGCAGTTTAATGACGGGGGGCAATCAGCCCCAGCATTTT. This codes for CASSLMTGGNQPQHF.

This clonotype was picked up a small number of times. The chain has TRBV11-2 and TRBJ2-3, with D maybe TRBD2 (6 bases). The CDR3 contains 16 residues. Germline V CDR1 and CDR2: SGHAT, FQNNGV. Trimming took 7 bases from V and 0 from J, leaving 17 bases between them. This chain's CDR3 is CASTPLTSPSTDTQYF. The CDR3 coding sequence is TGTGCCAGCACCCCTTTGACTAGTCCTAGCACAGATACGCAGTATTTT. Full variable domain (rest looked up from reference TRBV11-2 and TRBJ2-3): EAGVAQSPRYKIIEKRQSVAFWCNPISGHATLYWYQQILGQGPKLLIQFQNNGVVDDSQLPKDRFSAERLKGVDSTLKIQPAKLEDSAVYLCASTPLTSPSTDTQYFGPGTRLTVL.

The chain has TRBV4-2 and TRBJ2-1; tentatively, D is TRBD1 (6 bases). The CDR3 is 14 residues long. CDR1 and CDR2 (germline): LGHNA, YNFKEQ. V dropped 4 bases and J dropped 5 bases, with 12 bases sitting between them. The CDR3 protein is CASSPQGWDNEQFF. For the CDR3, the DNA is TGTGCCAGCAGCCCACAGGGTTGGGACAATGAGCAGTTCTTC.

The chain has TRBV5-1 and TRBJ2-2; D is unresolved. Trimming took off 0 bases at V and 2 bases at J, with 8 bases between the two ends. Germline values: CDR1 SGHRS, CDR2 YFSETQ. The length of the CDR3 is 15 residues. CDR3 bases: TGCGCCAGCAGCTTGGCCAATGGAAACACCGGGGAGCTGTTTTTT. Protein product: CASSLANGNTGELFF.

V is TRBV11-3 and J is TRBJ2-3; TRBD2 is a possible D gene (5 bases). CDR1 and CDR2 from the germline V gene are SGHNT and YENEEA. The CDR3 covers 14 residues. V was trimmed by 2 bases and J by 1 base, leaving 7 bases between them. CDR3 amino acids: CASSLPEGTDTQYF. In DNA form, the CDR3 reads TGTGCCAGCAGCTTACCGGAGGGCACAGATACGCAGTATTTT.

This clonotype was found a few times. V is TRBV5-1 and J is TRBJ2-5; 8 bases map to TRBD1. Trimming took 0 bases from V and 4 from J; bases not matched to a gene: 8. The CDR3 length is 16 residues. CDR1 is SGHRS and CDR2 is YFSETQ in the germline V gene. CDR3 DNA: TGCGCCAGCAGCTTGGTTCTCAGGACAGGGCCAGAGACCCAGTACTTC. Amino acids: CASSLVLRTGPETQYF.

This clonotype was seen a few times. This CDR3 is CASIPRMIYNSPLHF. In DNA, the CDR3 is TGTGCCAGCATCCCCAGGATGATCTATAATTCACCCCTCCACTTT. The V gene is TRBV6-1, the J gene TRBJ1-6; unclear D gene. Germline lookup yields CDR1 MNHNS and CDR2 SASEGT. This CDR3 comprises 15 residues. The ends were cut back, 7 bases at V and 3 bases at J, with 13 bases in the middle.

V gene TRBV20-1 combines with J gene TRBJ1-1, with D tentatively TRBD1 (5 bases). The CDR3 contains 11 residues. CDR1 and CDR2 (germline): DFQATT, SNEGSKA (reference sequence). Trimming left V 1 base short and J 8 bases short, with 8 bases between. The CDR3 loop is CSARGGWEAFF. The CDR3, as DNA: TGCAGTGCTAGAGGGGGCTGGGAAGCTTTCTTT.

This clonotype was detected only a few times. The CDR3 sequence: CATSSPQGLTWNEQFF. CDR3 bases: TGTGCCACCAGCAGTCCCCAGGGACTGACGTGGAATGAGCAGTTCTTC. This chain joins TRBV15 and TRBJ2-1; a weak D match, TRBD2 (6 bases). Germline assignment: CDR1 LNHNV and CDR2 YYDKDF (reference sequence). CDR3 size: 16 residues. V dropped 3 bases and J dropped 7 bases, with 19 bases sitting between them.

CDR3 protein: CSAPNWGSYEQYF. Written as DNA, the CDR3 is TGCAGTGCACCCAACTGGGGCTCTTACGAGCAGTACTTC. The rearrangement uses TRBV20-1 and TRBJ2-7, with a possible D match to TRBD1 (5 bases). Germline lookup yields CDR1 DFQATT and CDR2 SNEGSKA (reference sequence). CDR3 length: 13 residues. Deletions cut 6 bases from V and 4 bases from J, with 16 bases between.

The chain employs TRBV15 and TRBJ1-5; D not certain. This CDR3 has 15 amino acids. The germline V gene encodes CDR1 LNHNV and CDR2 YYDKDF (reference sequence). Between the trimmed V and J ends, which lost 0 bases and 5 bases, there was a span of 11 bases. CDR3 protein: CATSRDGERDQPQHF. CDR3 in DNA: TGTGCCACCAGCAGAGATGGAGAGCGGGATCAGCCCCAGCATTTT.

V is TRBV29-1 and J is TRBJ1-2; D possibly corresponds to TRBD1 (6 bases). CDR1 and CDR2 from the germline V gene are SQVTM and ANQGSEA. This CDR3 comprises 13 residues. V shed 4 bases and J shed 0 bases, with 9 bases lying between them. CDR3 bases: TGCAGCGTTGCGACAGGCTCTAACTATGGCTACACCTTC. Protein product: CSVATGSNYGYTF.

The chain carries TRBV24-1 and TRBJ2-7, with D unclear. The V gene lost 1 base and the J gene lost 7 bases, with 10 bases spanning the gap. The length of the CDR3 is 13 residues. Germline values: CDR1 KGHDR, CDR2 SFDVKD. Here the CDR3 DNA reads TGTGCCACCAGTGATTTCCCCCAGACGGAGCAGTACTTC. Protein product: CATSDFPQTEQYF.

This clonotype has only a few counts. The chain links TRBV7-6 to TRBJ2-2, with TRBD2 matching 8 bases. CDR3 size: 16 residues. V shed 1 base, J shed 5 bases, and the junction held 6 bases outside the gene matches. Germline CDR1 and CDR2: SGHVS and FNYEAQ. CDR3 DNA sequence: TGTGCCAGCAGCTTAGTATCCGGGAGGGGGACCGGGGAGCTGTTTTTT. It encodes CASSLVSGRGTGELFF.

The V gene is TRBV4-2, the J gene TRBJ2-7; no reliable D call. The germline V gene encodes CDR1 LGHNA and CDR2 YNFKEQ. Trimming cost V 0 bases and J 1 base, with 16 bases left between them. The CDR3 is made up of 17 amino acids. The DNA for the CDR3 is TGTGCCAGCAGCCAAGATACGCCTAGAATAGTTTCCTACGAGCAGTACTTC. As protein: CASSQDTPRIVSYEQYF.

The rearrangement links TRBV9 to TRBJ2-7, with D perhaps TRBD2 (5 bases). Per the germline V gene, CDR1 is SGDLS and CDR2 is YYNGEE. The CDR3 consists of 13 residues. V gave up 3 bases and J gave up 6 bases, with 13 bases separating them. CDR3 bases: TGTGCCAGCAGCGCTCCCCGGGGTGGCGAGCAGTACTTC. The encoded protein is CASSAPRGGEQYF.

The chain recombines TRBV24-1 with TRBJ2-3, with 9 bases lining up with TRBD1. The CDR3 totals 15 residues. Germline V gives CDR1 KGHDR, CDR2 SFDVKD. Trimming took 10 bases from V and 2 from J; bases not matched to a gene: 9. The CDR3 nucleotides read TGTGCCACGTCAACCGGGACAGGGATCACAGATACGCAGTATTTT. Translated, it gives CATSTGTGITDTQYF.

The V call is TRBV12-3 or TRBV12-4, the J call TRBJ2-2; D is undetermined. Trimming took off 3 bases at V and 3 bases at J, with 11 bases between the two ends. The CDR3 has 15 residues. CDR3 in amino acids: CASSFWAPDTGELFF. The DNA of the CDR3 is TGTGCCAGCAGTTTCTGGGCTCCGGACACCGGGGAGCTGTTTTTT.

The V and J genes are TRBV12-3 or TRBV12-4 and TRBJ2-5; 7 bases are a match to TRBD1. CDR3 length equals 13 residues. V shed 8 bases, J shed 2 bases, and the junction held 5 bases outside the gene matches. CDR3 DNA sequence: TGTGCCAGCGCCTTGGGACAGCAAGAGACCCAGTACTTC. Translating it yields CASALGQQETQYF.

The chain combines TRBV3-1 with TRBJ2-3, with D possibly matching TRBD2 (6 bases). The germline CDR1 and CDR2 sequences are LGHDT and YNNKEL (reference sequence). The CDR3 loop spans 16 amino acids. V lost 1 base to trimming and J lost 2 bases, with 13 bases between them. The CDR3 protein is CASSQVGLAATDTQYF. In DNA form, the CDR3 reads TGTGCCAGCAGCCAAGTAGGATTAGCGGCCACAGATACGCAGTATTTT.

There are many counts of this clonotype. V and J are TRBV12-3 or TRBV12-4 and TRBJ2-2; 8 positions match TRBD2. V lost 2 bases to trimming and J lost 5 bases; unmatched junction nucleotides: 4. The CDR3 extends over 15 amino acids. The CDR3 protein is CASSLSGGFTGELFF. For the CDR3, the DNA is TGTGCCAGCAGTTTAAGCGGGGGATTTACCGGGGAGCTGTTTTTT.

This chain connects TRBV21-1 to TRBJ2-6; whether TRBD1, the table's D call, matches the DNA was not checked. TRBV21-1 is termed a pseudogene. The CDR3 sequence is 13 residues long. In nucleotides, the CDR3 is TGTGCCAGCAGGGGACAGGGTGTAAACGTCCTGACTTTC. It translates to CASRGQGVNVLTF.

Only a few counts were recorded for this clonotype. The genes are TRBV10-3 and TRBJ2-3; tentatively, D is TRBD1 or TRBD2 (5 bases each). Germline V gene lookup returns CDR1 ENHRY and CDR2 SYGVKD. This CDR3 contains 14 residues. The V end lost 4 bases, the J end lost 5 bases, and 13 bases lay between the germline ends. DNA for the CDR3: TGTGCCATCAGTGCTGCCCGGGACGGAGATACGCAGTATTTT. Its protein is CAISAARDGDTQYF.